One and the same sample provided the 8 T cell receptor beta chains below, sequenced in a study of Graves' ophthalmopathy and Graves' hyperthyroidism. Amplification from RNA transcripts yielded the TCR beta CDR3 regions. The first round was an RT-PCR with HTBI primers, and the second round was a multiplex PCR. MiXCR was run by TCRdb on the multiplex PCR reads, yielding one entry per CDR3 protein. Of almost 750,000 distinct CDR3 sequences listed, around 40% were seen once; the top ten hold 40% to 55%. The sequenced sample was peripheral blood. Receptor source: an adult man with Graves' ophthalmopathy.

Ten or more counts support this clonotype. The chain combines TRBV2 with TRBJ1-1; D not resolved. Deletions cut 4 bases from V and 1 base from J, with 7 bases between. The CDR3 spans 13 residues. Germline CDR1 reads SNHLY; CDR2 reads FYNNEI. The DNA of the CDR3 is TGTGCCAGCAGTGGGGGTAGGAACACTGAAGCTTTCTTT. The encoded protein is CASSGGRNTEAFF. Looking up the rest from reference TRBV2 and TRBJ1-1 gives the full variable domain: EPEVTQTPSHQVTQMGQEVILRCVPISNHLYFYWYRQILGQKVEFLVSFYNNEISEKSEIFDDQFSVERPDGSNFTLKIRSTKLEDSAMYFCASSGGRNTEAFFGQGTRLTVV.

The chain couples TRBV6-1 to TRBJ1-2, with no clear D. Germline CDR1 is MNHNS and CDR2 is SASEGT. This CDR3 is 17 amino acids long. V gave up 5 bases and J gave up 4 bases, with 23 bases separating them. The CDR3 nucleotides read TGTGCCAGCAGTTACATTCCCCCTCTCGCCCGGGTCTATGGCTACACCTTC. Translating gives CASSYIPPLARVYGYTF.

The V and J genes are TRBV2 and TRBJ2-5; possible D gene TRBD2, 7 bases. V was trimmed by 1 base and J by 4 bases, leaving 16 bases between them. The CDR3 has 16 amino acids. Germline V gene data show CDR1 as SNHLY and CDR2 as FYNNEI. The CDR3 DNA follows: TGTGCCAGCAGTGAAGGGGTCAGGGGAGGGGGAGAGACCCAGTACTTC. This translates into CASSEGVRGGGETQYF.

This clonotype has ten or more counts. An end of the junction does not agree with germline; a read error may underlie this. This chain uses TRBV10-3 with TRBJ2-7, with 7 bases fitting TRBD1. The CDR3 is 14 residues long. Germline CDR1 and CDR2: ENHRY and SYGVKD. CDR3 nucleotide sequence: TGTGCCAGCAGTTACCGGGACAGCTCCTACGAGCAGTACTTC. Its translation is CASSYRDSSYEQYF.

J is TRBJ2-5 and V is TRBV20-1; TRBD1 aligns across 7 bases. CDR1 is DFQATT and CDR2 is SNEGSKA in the germline V gene (reference sequence). The J segment lost 4 bases and the V segment lost 7 bases, leaving 3 bases of the junction unmatched. The CDR3 runs to 11 residues. In nucleotides, the CDR3 is TGCAGTGTAGGGGGCACAGAGACCCAGTACTTC. Protein: CSVGGTETQYF.

This clonotype turned up a few times. The chain links TRBV19 to TRBJ1-1; a possible D gene is TRBD1 (6 bases). From germline, CDR1 is LNHDA and CDR2 SQIVND (reference sequence). Trimming cost V 3 bases and J 1 base, with 15 bases left between them. The CDR3 has 16 amino acids. CDR3 sequence: CASSIRAGEENTEAFF. The CDR3 DNA is TGTGCCAGTAGTATTCGGGCAGGGGAAGAGAACACTGAAGCTTTCTTT.

This chain joins TRBV29-1 and TRBJ2-3; maybe TRBD2 (5 bases). V was shortened by 4 bases and J by 6 bases, with 17 bases between the two germline ends. This CDR3 has 14 amino acids. Germline V gene data show CDR1 as SQVTM and CDR2 as ANQGSEA. CDR3 nucleotides: TGCAGCGTTGGAGGGTGGGGAAGGTCGGATACGCAGTATTTT. It specifies CSVGGWGRSDTQYF.

The V gene is TRBV29-1, the J gene TRBJ1-1; D remains ambiguous. The germline gives CDR1 SQVTM, CDR2 ANQGSEA. Trimming left V 6 bases short and J 4 bases short, with 12 bases between. The CDR3 loop spans 12 amino acids. The CDR3 sequence is CSVDLGSTEAFF. CDR3 nucleotides: TGCAGCGTAGATCTAGGGTCCACTGAAGCTTTCTTT.